The 13 T cell receptor beta chains given below trace back to one sample, sequenced in a study of T cells in Graves' hyperthyroidism and ophthalmopathy. Authors of the study amplified TCR beta CDR3 regions from RNA transcripts. First-round RT-PCR with HTBI primers amplified the TCR CDR3 region. TCRdb reprocessed the multiplex PCR reads via MiXCR and lists one record per CDR3 protein. The repertoire holds 250,000 to 300,000 distinct CDR3 sequences, with roughly 20% as singletons. Specimen: blood. The source is a man aged 50 to 59 with Graves' ophthalmopathy.

In its sample, this clonotype was seen many times. The V and J genes are TRBV24-1 and TRBJ1-2; perhaps TRBD1 as D (5 bases). In germline, CDR1 is KGHDR, CDR2 SFDVKD. The CDR3 runs to 14 residues. V lost 4 bases and J lost 2, with 10 bases in between. CDR3 protein: CATSETGTNYGYTF. For the CDR3, the DNA is TGTGCCACCAGTGAAACCGGGACGAACTATGGCTACACCTTC.

This chain joins TRBV29-1 and TRBJ2-3; 9 nucleotides line up with TRBD2. V dropped 6 bases and J dropped 1; count of bases not matched to a gene: 5. Germline loops: CDR1 SQVTM, CDR2 ANQGSEA. The CDR3 is 14 residues long. The CDR3 DNA is TGCAGCGTCGCGAGGACTAGCGGCACAGATACGCAGTATTTT. It translates to CSVARTSGTDTQYF.

There are many counts of this clonotype. This chain links TRBV2 with TRBJ1-2; D perhaps matches TRBD1 (6 bases). The CDR3 spans 14 residues. Trimming left V 11 bases short and J 3 bases short, with 19 bases between. The germline gives CDR1 SNHLY, CDR2 FYNNEI. The CDR3 loop is CAGATTDSYYGYTF. The CDR3 coding sequence is TGTGCCGGTGCTACTACGGACAGCTACTATGGCTACACCTTC.

In its sample, this clonotype was seen many times. V usage is TRBV5-1 and J usage is TRBJ1-1; D remains ambiguous. This CDR3 is built from 13 residues. With 6 bases removed from V and 5 bases from J, the gap between germline ends came to 14 bases. CDR1 and CDR2 (germline): SGHRS, YFSETQ. In DNA, the CDR3 is TGCGCCAGCAATCCGAACCAAGGGACTGAAGCTTTCTTT. It translates to CASNPNQGTEAFF.

This sequence joins TRBV28 and TRBJ1-2; perhaps TRBD1 as D (6 bases). Trimming cost V 6 bases and J 4 bases, with 21 bases left between them. Germline assignment: CDR1 MDHEN and CDR2 SYDVKM. This CDR3 is 16 amino acids long. CDR3 sequence: CASRTPIKTGSYGYTF. For the CDR3, the DNA is TGTGCCAGCAGAACCCCAATTAAGACAGGCTCCTATGGCTACACCTTC.

The count of this clonotype is one. A read error is possible here, since a much larger clone lies one base away. This rearrangement joins TRBV14 to TRBJ1-1; D gene ambiguous. This CDR3 has 15 amino acids. Germline V gene data show CDR1 as SGHDN and CDR2 as FVKESK. This CDR3 is CASSQRTGAYTETFF. The CDR3 DNA sequence: TGTGCCAGCAGCCAGCGAACGGGAGCCTACACTGAAACTTTCTTT. Together with reference TRBV14 and TRBJ1-1, the CDR3 gives the full variable domain: EAGVTQFPSHSVIEKGQTVTLRCDPISGHDNLYWYRRVMGKEIKFLLHFVKESKQDESGMPNNRFLAERTGGTYSTLKVQPAELEDSGVYFCASSQRTGAYTETFFGQGTRLTVV.

V is TRBV5-1 and J is TRBJ2-1; D possibly corresponds to TRBD2 (6 bases). V was trimmed by 3 bases and J by 3 bases, leaving 13 bases between them. CDR1 is SGHRS and CDR2 is YFSETQ in the germline V gene. The CDR3 length is 15 residues. The CDR3 reads CASSYGTGGYNEQFF. The CDR3 region has the DNA TGCGCCAGCAGCTATGGGACTGGCGGCTACAATGAGCAGTTCTTC.

In its sample, this clonotype was seen many times. The rearrangement uses TRBV3-1 and TRBJ2-7; D gene uncertain. The CDR3 length is 14 residues. V shed 2 bases and J shed 9 bases, with 17 bases lying between them. The germline V gene has CDR1 LGHDT and CDR2 YNNKEL (reference sequence). Here the CDR3 reads CASSQSAAPGVQYF. The DNA of the CDR3 is TGTGCCAGCAGCCAATCCGCGGCCCCGGGTGTGCAGTACTTC.

This clonotype was counted between two and nine times. The chain employs TRBV15 and TRBJ2-7; 7 bases map to TRBD2. The CDR3 is made up of 14 amino acids. Germline V CDR1 and CDR2: LNHNV, YYDKDF (reference sequence). The V segment lost 0 bases and the J segment 3 bases; nucleotides outside the gene matches: 2. The CDR3 loop reads CATSRDGLVYEQYF. CDR3 nucleotide sequence: TGTGCCACCAGCAGAGATGGACTAGTCTACGAGCAGTACTTC.

This clonotype was seen many times. This chain uses TRBV18 with TRBJ2-1, with TRBD2 matching over 10 bases. V trimming: 0 bases; J trimming: 7 bases; junction bases outside the gene matches: 3. The V gene's germline CDR1 is KGHSH and CDR2 LQKENI. There are 15 residues in the CDR3. CDR3 loop: CASSPPTSGKNEQFF. CDR3 coding DNA: TGTGCCAGCTCACCACCCACTAGCGGGAAAAATGAGCAGTTCTTC.

This rearrangement joins TRBV6-1 to TRBJ2-3; perhaps TRBD2 as D (6 bases). Trimming removed 1 base at V and 1 base at J, with 9 bases between. The germline CDR1 and CDR2 sequences are MNHNS and SASEGT. The CDR3 spans 15 residues. CDR3 in amino acids: CASSEVGGGTDTQYF. As DNA, the CDR3 is TGTGCCAGCAGTGAAGTGGGGGGAGGCACAGATACGCAGTATTTT.

This clonotype has a handful of counts. The V and J genes are TRBV19 and TRBJ1-6; D is possibly TRBD1 (5 bases). Germline loops: CDR1 LNHDA, CDR2 SQIVND (reference sequence). The CDR3 sequence is 16 residues long. V gave up 5 bases and J gave up 6 bases, with 17 bases separating them. The CDR3: CASSRGEGSPNSPLHF. The CDR3 DNA follows: TGTGCCAGTAGTCGAGGGGAAGGGTCTCCTAATTCACCCCTCCACTTT.

This clonotype has only a few counts. The V call is TRBV7-6, the J call TRBJ2-2, with no clear D. Germline V gives CDR1 SGHVS, CDR2 FNYEAQ. Trimming removed 6 bases from V and 7 bases from J, with 6 bases in between. The CDR3 has 11 residues. CDR3 in amino acids: CASRSGGELFF. In DNA form, the CDR3 reads TGTGCCAGCAGATCGGGCGGGGAGCTGTTTTTT.